This T cell receptor (beta chain) was sequenced during a study of B cell selection in AIRE deficiency. Conventional CD4 T cells were sorted as CD4+CD127+ cells. Sequencing was performed with immunoSEQ multiplex PCR; in TCRdb, only in-frame clones are kept and a portion is missing. The table records roughly 24,000 clones, around 96% of them present only once. CDR1 MDHEN and CDR2 SYDVKM come from the germline V gene. CDR3 size: 16 residues. After removal of 5 bases from V and 4 bases from J, the junction contained 11 bases not matched to a gene. Study-wide results and limits: About a third of healthy-shared Treg TCRbeta sequences appeared in patient Tconv cells.

For this clone: Its antigen remains unidentified.

This clonotype was sampled from a human donor in good health. This sequence joins TRBV28 and TRBJ2-1; 7 positions agree with TRBD1. Sequencing was done on a sample of CD4+CD127+ conventional T cells sorted from PBMCs. The DNA for the CDR3 is TGTGCCAGCAGTCCGCCCGGGACAGCACCTTACAATGAGCAGTTCTTC. Protein product: CASSPPGTAPYNEQFF.